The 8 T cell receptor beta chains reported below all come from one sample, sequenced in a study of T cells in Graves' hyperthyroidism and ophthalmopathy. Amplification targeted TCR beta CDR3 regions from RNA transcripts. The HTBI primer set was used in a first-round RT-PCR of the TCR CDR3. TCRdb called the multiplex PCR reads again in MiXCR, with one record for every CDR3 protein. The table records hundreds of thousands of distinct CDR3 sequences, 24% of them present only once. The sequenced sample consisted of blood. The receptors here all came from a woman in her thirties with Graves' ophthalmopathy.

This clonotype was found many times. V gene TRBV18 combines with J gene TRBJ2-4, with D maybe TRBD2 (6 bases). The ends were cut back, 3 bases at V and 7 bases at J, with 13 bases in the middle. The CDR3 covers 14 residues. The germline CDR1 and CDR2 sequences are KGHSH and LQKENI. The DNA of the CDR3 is TGTGCCAGCTCACCCCCCGGGGAGGCGAACATTCAGTACTTC. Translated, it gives CASSPPGEANIQYF.

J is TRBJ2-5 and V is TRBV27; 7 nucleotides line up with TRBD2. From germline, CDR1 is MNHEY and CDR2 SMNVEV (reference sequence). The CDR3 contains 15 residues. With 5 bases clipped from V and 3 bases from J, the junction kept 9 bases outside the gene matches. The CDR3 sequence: CASSPQPSGKETQYF. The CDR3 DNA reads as TGTGCCAGCAGTCCACAGCCTAGCGGCAAAGAGACCCAGTACTTC.

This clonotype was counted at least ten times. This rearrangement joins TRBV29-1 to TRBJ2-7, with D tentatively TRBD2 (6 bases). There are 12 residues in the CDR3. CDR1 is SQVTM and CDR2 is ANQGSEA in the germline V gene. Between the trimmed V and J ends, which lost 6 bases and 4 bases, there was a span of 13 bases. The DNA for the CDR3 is TGCAGCGTCATTACCGGGGGATACGAGCAGTACTTC. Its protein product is CSVITGGYEQYF.

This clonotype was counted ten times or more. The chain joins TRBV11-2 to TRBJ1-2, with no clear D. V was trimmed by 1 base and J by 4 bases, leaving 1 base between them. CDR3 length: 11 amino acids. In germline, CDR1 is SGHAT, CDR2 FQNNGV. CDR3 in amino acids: CASSLAYGYTF. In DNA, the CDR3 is TGTGCCAGCAGCTTAGCCTATGGCTACACCTTC. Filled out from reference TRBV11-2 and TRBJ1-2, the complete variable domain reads EAGVAQSPRYKIIEKRQSVAFWCNPISGHATLYWYQQILGQGPKLLIQFQNNGVVDDSQLPKDRFSAERLKGVDSTLKIQPAKLEDSAVYLCASSLAYGYTFGSGTRLTVV.

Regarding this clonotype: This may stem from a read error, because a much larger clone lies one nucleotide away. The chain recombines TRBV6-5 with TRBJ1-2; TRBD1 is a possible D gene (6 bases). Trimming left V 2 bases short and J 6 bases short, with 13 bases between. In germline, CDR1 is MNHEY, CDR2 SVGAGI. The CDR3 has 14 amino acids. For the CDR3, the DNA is TGTGCCAGCAGTTACGAAGGGGGAAACGATGGCTACACCTTC. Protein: CASSYEGGNDGYTF.

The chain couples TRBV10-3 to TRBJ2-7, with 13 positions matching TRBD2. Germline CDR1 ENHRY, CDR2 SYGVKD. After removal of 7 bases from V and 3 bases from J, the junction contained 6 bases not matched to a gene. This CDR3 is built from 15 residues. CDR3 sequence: CAITPTSGGNYEQYF. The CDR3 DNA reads TGTGCCATCACCCCGACTAGCGGGGGGAACTACGAGCAGTACTTC.

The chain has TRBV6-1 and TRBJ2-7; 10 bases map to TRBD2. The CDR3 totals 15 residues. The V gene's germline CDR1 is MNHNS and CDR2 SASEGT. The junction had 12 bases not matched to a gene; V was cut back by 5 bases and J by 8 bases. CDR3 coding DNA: TGTGCCAGCAGTATAGGACTAGCGGTGGCCAGCCAGCAGTACTTC. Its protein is CASSIGLAVASQQYF.

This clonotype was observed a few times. This chain's CDR3 is CASSQASGGQETQYF. CDR3 DNA: TGTGCCAGCAGCCAAGCTAGCGGGGGGCAAGAGACCCAGTACTTC. J is TRBJ2-5 and V is TRBV3-1, with 11 nucleotides matching TRBD2. The germline V gene encodes CDR1 LGHDT and CDR2 YNNKEL (reference sequence). The CDR3 covers 15 residues. J lost 2 bases, V lost 1 base, and 0 bases had no gene match.